The 7 T cell receptor beta chains in this list originate from one sample, sequenced in a study of PD-L1 blockade in urothelial cancer. Clones were read by immunoSEQ multiplex PCR, and TCRdb kept only the in-frame ones, dropping some. The sample includes fewer than 100,000 clones, roughly 80% seen only once; the top ten take about 6.2%. Time point of the sample: pretreatment peripheral blood. The specimen comprised PBMCs, sampled around atezolizumab (anti-PD-L1) treatment. These receptors all stem from a man in his forties or fifties with urothelial cancer.

This chain connects TRBV2 to TRBJ1-2; TRBD1 agrees at 7 bases. CDR1 and CDR2 from the germline V gene are SNHLY and FYNNEI. The CDR3 consists of 13 residues. V was clipped by 6 bases and J by 4 bases; unmatched bases: 5. The CDR3 here is CASRVQGGYGYTF. DNA for the CDR3: TGTGCCAGCAGGGTCCAGGGGGGCTATGGCTACACCTTC.

The chain uses TRBV7-2 and TRBJ2-2; maybe TRBD1 (5 bases). The CDR3 covers 19 residues. V lost 2 bases and J 1 base, leaving 20 bases between the germline ends. Germline V gene data show CDR1 as SGHTA and CDR2 as FQGNSA. This CDR3 is CASSLSARVTALNTGELFF. CDR3 sequence (DNA): TGTGCCAGCAGCTTATCGGCCCGCGTGACAGCCTTGAACACCGGGGAGCTGTTTTTT.

The chain combines TRBV4-3 with TRBJ2-2, with TRBD1 identical over 7 bases. Looked up from germline, CDR1 is LGHNA and CDR2 is YSLEER. CDR3 size: 14 residues. V was pared by 6 bases and J by 2 bases, with 3 bases of the junction left unmatched. The CDR3 reads CASRGDRNTGELFF. The DNA of the CDR3 is TGCGCCAGCAGGGGGGACAGAAACACCGGGGAGCTGTTTTTT.

This chain uses TRBV11-2 with TRBJ2-7; 7 bases fit TRBD2. Germline values: CDR1 SGHAT, CDR2 FQNNGV. This CDR3 is built from 15 residues. The V and J ends lost 0 bases and 3 bases, in that order; junction bases with no gene match: 5. This chain's CDR3 is CASSLDPGGFYEQYF. CDR3 in DNA: TGTGCCAGCAGCTTAGACCCGGGAGGATTCTACGAGCAGTACTTC.

The V and J genes are TRBV27 and TRBJ2-7; TRBD2 is a possible D gene (5 bases). CDR1 is MNHEY and CDR2 is SMNVEV in the germline V gene (reference sequence). Trimming left V 6 bases short and J 7 bases short, with 22 bases between. The CDR3 covers 15 residues. DNA of the CDR3: TGTGCCAGCAGGAGTCTGGGCGGACTGGGCTTTGAGCAGTACTTC. Its translation: CASRSLGGLGFEQYF.

The chain recombines TRBV10-3 with TRBJ1-5, with D unresolved. CDR1 is ENHRY and CDR2 is SYGVKD in the germline V gene. Trimming removed 6 bases at V and 8 bases at J, with 17 bases between. The CDR3 is made up of 14 amino acids. CDR3 sequence (DNA): TGTGCCATCAGAGCGGGGAGAGGTCCAGAGCCCCAGCATTTT. Protein product: CAIRAGRGPEPQHF.

The chain links TRBV30 to TRBJ2-3; D gene uncertain. CDR1 is GTSNPN and CDR2 is SVGIG in the germline V gene (reference sequence). V lost 0 bases, J lost 4 bases, and 5 bases lay in between. The CDR3 extends over 12 amino acids. The CDR3 reads CAWSVLADTQYF. Here the CDR3 DNA reads TGTGCCTGGAGTGTACTTGCAGATACGCAGTATTTT. Drawing the rest from reference TRBV30 and TRBJ2-3, the complete variable domain is SQTIHQWPATLVQPVGSPLSLECTVEGTSNPNLYWYRQAAGRGLQLLFYSVGIGQISSEVPQNLSASRPQDRQFILSSKKLLLSDSGFYLCAWSVLADTQYFGPGTRLTVL.